These 17 T cell receptor beta chains were sequenced from one sample in a study of spatial heterogeneity in lung cancer. TCRdb redid the calling of the 5' RACE reads with MiXCR, one entry per CDR3 protein. The table shows about 52,000 distinct CDR3 sequences, with around 7% occurring only once. Time point meaning: blood at routine non-recurrence follow-up after resection. Unsorted whole RNA samples from tumor, nontumor lung or frozen PBMC were sequenced. This specimen consisted of PBMCs, obtained at follow-up. These TCRs come from a female donor with early-stage non-small cell lung cancer.

This clonotype was counted at least ten times. The chain employs TRBV7-3 and TRBJ2-1, with 12 bases fitting TRBD2. The germline CDR1 and CDR2 sequences are SGHTA and FQGTGA. Germline trimming cut 5 bases from V and 0 bases from J; bases unmatched to any gene: 5. This CDR3 contains 17 residues. DNA of the CDR3: TGTGCCAGCAGCCCTCTAGCGGGGGGGTACTCCTACAATGAGCAGTTCTTC. Amino acid sequence: CASSPLAGGYSYNEQFF. The whole variable domain, remainder taken from reference TRBV7-3 and TRBJ2-1, is GAGVSQTPSNKVTEKGKYVELRCDPISGHTALYWYRQSLGQGPEFLIYFQGTGAADDSGLPNDRFFAVRPEGSVSTLKIQRTERGDSAVYLCASSPLAGGYSYNEQFFGPGTRLTVL.

The chain carries TRBV7-9 and TRBJ2-7, with a weak D call TRBD1 (5 bases). The CDR3 spans 15 residues. Trimming left V 3 bases short and J 3 bases short, with 15 bases between. The germline gives CDR1 SEHNR, CDR2 FQNEAQ (reference sequence). CDR3 loop: CASSFEVSRGYEQYF. CDR3 coding DNA: TGTGCCAGCAGCTTCGAAGTGTCTAGGGGCTACGAGCAGTACTTC.

This clonotype was seen repeatedly, ten times or more. V usage is TRBV28 and J usage is TRBJ2-5; D gene ambiguous. V gave up 6 bases and J gave up 5 bases, with 10 bases separating them. Germline V gene lookup returns CDR1 MDHEN and CDR2 SYDVKM. This CDR3 has 12 residues. This chain's CDR3 is CASRTPAETQYF. The CDR3 nucleotides are TGTGCCAGCAGGACGCCGGCCGAGACCCAGTACTTC.

This clonotype occurred many times. The CDR3 here is CSAREPKGPYEQYF. The CDR3 nucleotides read TGCAGTGCTAGGGAGCCCAAGGGTCCGTACGAGCAGTACTTC. The chain combines TRBV20-1 with TRBJ2-7; D unresolved. The CDR3 contains 14 residues. CDR1 is DFQATT and CDR2 is SNEGSKA in the germline V gene (reference sequence). Between the trimmed V and J ends, which lost 3 bases and 4 bases, there was a span of 16 bases.

This clonotype occurred many times. V is TRBV7-8 and J is TRBJ1-1, with a possible D match to TRBD1 (5 bases). Germline V gene lookup returns CDR1 SGHVS and CDR2 FQNEAQ. Trimming removed 7 bases from V and 11 bases from J, with 17 bases in between. The CDR3 runs 12 residues. The CDR3 DNA reads as TGTGCCAGCAACCTCGACGGGGGGATGGCTTTCTTT. Its protein product is CASNLDGGMAFF.

J is TRBJ1-1 and V is TRBV27; D is unclear. This CDR3 spans 14 amino acids. CDR1 and CDR2 (germline): MNHEY, SMNVEV (reference sequence). Trimming shortened V by 5 bases and J by 1 base, and 11 bases separated the two germline ends. CDR3 protein: CASSTSLENTEAFF. The CDR3 DNA sequence: TGTGCCAGCAGTACCTCGTTAGAGAACACTGAAGCTTTCTTT.

The V and J genes are TRBV5-1 and TRBJ2-7; D gene uncertain. V lost 0 bases, J lost 4 bases, and 8 bases lay in between. Germline CDR1 and CDR2: SGHRS and YFSETQ. This CDR3 contains 13 residues. The CDR3 protein is CASSLGKQYEQYF. Here the CDR3 DNA reads TGCGCCAGCAGCTTGGGAAAGCAGTACGAGCAGTACTTC.

This clonotype was seen more than once but under ten times. This chain joins TRBV24-1 and TRBJ2-1; perhaps TRBD2 as D (6 bases). Germline V CDR1 and CDR2: KGHDR, SFDVKD. V lost 9 bases to trimming and J lost 3 bases, with 17 bases between them. CDR3 size: 15 residues. The CDR3 is CATGDSGRIYNEQFF. The DNA for the CDR3 is TGTGCCACCGGGGATAGCGGAAGAATCTACAATGAGCAGTTCTTC.

The genes are TRBV7-8 and TRBJ1-2; 8 nucleotides line up with TRBD1. Germline lookup yields CDR1 SGHVS and CDR2 FQNEAQ. The V segment lost 4 bases and the J segment 10 bases; nucleotides outside the gene matches: 2. The CDR3 has 11 residues. CDR3 protein: CASSSTGDYTF. CDR3 nucleotides: TGTGCCAGCAGCTCGACAGGGGACTACACCTTC.

The V gene is TRBV12-3 or TRBV12-4, the J gene TRBJ2-6; no definite D call. Trimming took off 11 bases at V and 4 bases at J, with 15 bases between the two ends. This CDR3 has 14 amino acids. CDR3 sequence reads: CAVNALSGANVLTF. The CDR3 bases are TGTGCCGTGAACGCCTTATCCGGGGCCAACGTCCTGACTTTC.

This clonotype has at least ten counts. This chain links TRBV5-1 with TRBJ1-2, with D possibly being TRBD1 (6 bases). The CDR3 spans 14 residues. V lost 1 base to trimming and J lost 0 bases, with 7 bases between them. Germline V CDR1 and CDR2: SGHRS, YFSETQ. The CDR3 sequence: CASSLTGSNYGYTF. The DNA of the CDR3 is TGCGCCAGCAGCTTGACAGGGTCTAACTATGGCTACACCTTC.

This clonotype was observed many times. The gene calls are TRBV11-2 and TRBJ2-5; 8 positions match TRBD2. Trimming took 3 bases from V and 4 from J; bases not matched to a gene: 7. The CDR3 sequence is 15 residues long. Germline V gives CDR1 SGHAT, CDR2 FQNNGV. The CDR3 sequence: CASSFRTGGRETQYF. The CDR3 DNA sequence: TGTGCCAGCAGCTTCAGGACGGGGGGGCGAGAGACCCAGTACTTC.

This clonotype occurred a few times. The chain employs TRBV9 and TRBJ2-1, with TRBD1 identical over 7 bases. V gave up 6 bases and J gave up 0 bases; unmatched junction bases: 9. The CDR3 is 16 amino acids. CDR1 SGDLS and CDR2 YYNGEE come from the germline V gene. CDR3 in amino acids: CASNPGQVISYNEQFF. CDR3 bases: TGTGCCAGCAACCCTGGACAGGTGATCTCCTACAATGAGCAGTTCTTC.

The table lists this clonotype with many counts. The CDR3 sequence: CASNIQGNTGELFF. DNA of the CDR3: TGTGCCAGCAACATACAGGGAAACACCGGGGAGCTGTTTTTT. The chain uses TRBV9 and TRBJ2-2; possibly TRBD1 for D (6 bases). Trimming took off 6 bases at V and 2 bases at J, with 11 bases between the two ends. Germline loops: CDR1 SGDLS, CDR2 YYNGEE. CDR3 length: 14 amino acids.

The gene calls are TRBV12-3 or TRBV12-4 and TRBJ2-1; 7 bases are shared with TRBD1. The J segment lost 7 bases and the V segment lost 3 bases, leaving 0 bases of the junction unmatched. The CDR3 extends over 12 amino acids. CDR3 residues: CASSLTGNEQFF. The DNA of the CDR3 is TGTGCCAGCAGTTTGACAGGGAATGAGCAGTTCTTC.

The V call is TRBV7-2, the J call TRBJ2-5; no definite D call. The V gene lost 2 bases and the J gene lost 6 bases, with 13 bases spanning the gap. This CDR3 has 14 amino acids. The germline CDR1 and CDR2 sequences are SGHTA and FQGNSA. This CDR3 reads CASSLPLGWKTQYF. The CDR3 region has the DNA TGTGCCAGCAGCTTACCCCTGGGTTGGAAGACCCAGTACTTC.

At least ten counts were recorded for this clonotype. The gene calls are TRBV20-1 and TRBJ2-3, with unresolved D. CDR1 is DFQATT and CDR2 is SNEGSKA in the germline V gene (reference sequence). V was shortened by 1 base and J by 2 bases, with 4 bases between the two germline ends. This CDR3 comprises 12 residues. As DNA, the CDR3 is TGCAGTGCTAGAGTGCCCACAGATACGCAGTATTTT. Protein product: CSARVPTDTQYF.